This TCR beta chain derives from a study of blood T cell repertoires in COVID-19. Whole-study context: The United States, Italy and Spain supplied acute and convalescent COVID-19 samples. T cells, B-cell-depleted T cells, or PBMCs supplied cDNA or gDNA.

The CDR3 sequence is 15 residues long. Germline V gene lookup returns CDR1 SGHRS and CDR2 YFSETQ. J lost 4 bases, V lost 3 bases, and 4 bases had no gene match. In the original processing: Amplification from reference gene primers served as the basis for estimated nucleated cell counts. Clones were sequenced by immunoSEQ multiplex PCR, and TCRdb holds only the in-frame ones, with some missing. Clonal size and the V and J genes are those of that table, whereas D and trimming came from the DNA. The sample includes about 91,000 clones, more than 60% of them seen just once. The chain links TRBV5-1 to TRBJ2-7; TRBD2 matches 13 bases. The receptor's source is a man in his 70s with acute or convalescent COVID-19. Sequencing used peripheral blood. CDR3 nucleotides: TGCGCCAGCAGCTACTTGGGACTAGCGGGATACGAGCAGTACTTC. The encoded protein is CASSYLGLAGYEQYF.